This TCR beta chain is drawn from a study of CD8+CD57+ T cells in acquired aplastic anemia. Study-wide background: Mean DNA quantity obtained from sorted CD4+ and CD8+ cells was 3 to 3.5 ug. On average, healthy donors gave about 10.8 million reads for CD4+ cells.

Genomic DNA provided the template from which TCR beta VDJ and CDR3 profiles were obtained. TCRdb analysed the reads with MiXCR anew, one entry per CDR3 protein. The sample contains about 200,000 distinct CDR3 sequences, 34% of which appear only once. The CDR3 loop spans 12 amino acids. Germline CDR1 is ENHRY and CDR2 is SYGVKD. V lost 7 bases and J 9 bases, leaving 15 bases between the germline ends. Many counts were recorded for this clonotype. The sequence was collected from a human donor in good health, serving as a control. This chain connects TRBV10-3 to TRBJ1-2; D is unclear. Sequencing was performed on sorted CD4+, CD8+, or CD8+CD57+ T cells (not recorded which) from PBMCs. The chain's CDR3 is CAITGQGVRYTF. The CDR3 DNA reads as TGTGCCATCACCGGCCAAGGAGTTCGCTACACCTTC.